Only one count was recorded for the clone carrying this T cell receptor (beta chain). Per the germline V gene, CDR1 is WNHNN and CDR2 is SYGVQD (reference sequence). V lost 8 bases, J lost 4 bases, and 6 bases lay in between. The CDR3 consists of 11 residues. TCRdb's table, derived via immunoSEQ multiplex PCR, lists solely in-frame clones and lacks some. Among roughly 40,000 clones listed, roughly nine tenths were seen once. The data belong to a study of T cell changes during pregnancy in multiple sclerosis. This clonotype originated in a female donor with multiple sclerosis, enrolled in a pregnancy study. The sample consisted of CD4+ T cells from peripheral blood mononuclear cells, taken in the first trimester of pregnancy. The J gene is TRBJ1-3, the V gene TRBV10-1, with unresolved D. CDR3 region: CASSFGNTIYF. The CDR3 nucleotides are TGCGCCAGCTCTTTCGGAAACACCATATATTTT.